This T cell receptor (beta chain) was observed in a study of CD8 T cells in Susac syndrome. As controls, healthy donors matched for age and sex were used. The germline V gene has CDR1 SQVTM and CDR2 ANQGSEA. The CDR3 spans 13 residues. Between the trimmed V and J ends, which lost 7 bases and 1 base, there was a span of 13 bases. With random hexamers, about 0.5 to 1 ug RNA was reverse transcribed. Using its own MiXCR run on the immunoSEQ multiplex PCR reads, TCRdb lists one record per CDR3 protein. The sample has fewer than 250,000 distinct CDR3 sequences, 93% seen once. This chain connects TRBV29-1 to TRBJ1-1, with D hard to call. This clonotype originated in a human donor in good health. Material for sequencing was CD4+ T cells from PBMCs. Written as DNA, the CDR3 is TGCAGCGCTGGAACGGCTTCGAACACTGAAGCTTTCTTT. This translates into CSAGTASNTEAFF.